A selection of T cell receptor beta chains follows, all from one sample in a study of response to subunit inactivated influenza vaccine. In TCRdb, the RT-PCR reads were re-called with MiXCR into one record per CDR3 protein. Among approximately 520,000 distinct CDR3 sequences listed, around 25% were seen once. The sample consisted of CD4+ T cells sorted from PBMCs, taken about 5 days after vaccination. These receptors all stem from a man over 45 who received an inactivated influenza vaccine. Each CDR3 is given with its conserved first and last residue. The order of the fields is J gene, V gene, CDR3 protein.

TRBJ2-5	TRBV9	CASSVGRPPETQYF
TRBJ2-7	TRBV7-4	CASSLGESRYEQYF
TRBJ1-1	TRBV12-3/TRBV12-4	CASSPRGGTEAFF
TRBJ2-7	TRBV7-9	CASSLVLTSLDEQYF
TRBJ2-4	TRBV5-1	CASSLGPIQYF
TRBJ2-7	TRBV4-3	CASSQDLAGTYEQYF
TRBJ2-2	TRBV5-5	CASSPRQAGSTGELFF
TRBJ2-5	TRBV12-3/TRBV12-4	CASSLWRGGQETQYF
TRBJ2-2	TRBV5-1	CASSLKGASGSPGELFF
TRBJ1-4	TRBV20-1	CSASRGRGEKLFF
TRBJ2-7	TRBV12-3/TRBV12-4	CASSYAPGVGSYEQYF
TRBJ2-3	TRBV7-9	CASSLYGGRTDTQYF
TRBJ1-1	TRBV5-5	CASSLGPGLPGGAFF
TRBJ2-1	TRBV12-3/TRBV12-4	CASSLRRREQFF
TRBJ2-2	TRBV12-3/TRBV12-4	CASSLRTGATNGELFF
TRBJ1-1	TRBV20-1	CSAVTVMNTEAFF
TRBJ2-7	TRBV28	CASSFQIVSYEQYF
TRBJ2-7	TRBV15	CATSRSWSYEQYF
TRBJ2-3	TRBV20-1	CSAPPGTSGGADTQYF
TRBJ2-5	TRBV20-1	CSASTGTGQETQYF
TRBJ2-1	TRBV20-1	CSARNTGGSNEQFF
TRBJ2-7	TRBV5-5	CASSFGGTRGYEQYF
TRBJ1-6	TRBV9	CASSTRDSPLHF